This T cell receptor beta chain was sequenced for a study of PD-L1 blockade in urothelial cancer. Across the whole study: Researchers looked at the blood 3 weeks (second dose) and 6 weeks after treatment began.

This CDR3 contains 17 residues. V lost 4 bases to trimming and J lost 0 bases; unmatched junction nucleotides: 9. The germline gives CDR1 MNHNS, CDR2 SASEGT. As regards this clone: The antigen is unknown.

Findings of the study overall: A pretreatment blood TCR clonality that fell below the median predicted better progression-free and overall survival.

Indicated time point: pretreatment peripheral blood. Every PCR got spiked synthetic TCR analog templates. Only in-frame clones appear in the TCRdb table, and some are missing; sequencing was by immunoSEQ multiplex PCR. The repertoire holds about 45,000 clones, with nearly 90% as singletons. This specimen was PBMCs, taken around atezolizumab (anti-PD-L1) treatment. The source is a donor aged 40 or older with urothelial cancer. The V and J genes are TRBV6-1 and TRBJ1-5; 7 bases agree with TRBD1. The CDR3 DNA reads TGTGCCAGCAGTGCCCCGGGACAGCCCTATAGCAATCAGCCCCAGCATTTT. Its translation is CASSAPGQPYSNQPQHF.